A single sample is the source of the 21 T cell receptor beta chains below, sequenced in a study of control samples from healthy donors and cancer patients. Some clones are missing from TCRdb's copy, which holds only in-frame ones; the method was immunoSEQ multiplex PCR. The data show around 100,000 clones, with about 89% seen just once and about a fifth held by the top ten. Sample: PBMCs. The origin of the receptors is a man aged 60 to 69 with lung cancer.

On this clone: An end of the junction differs from the germline gene, which may be a read error. The chain recombines TRBV7-3 with TRBJ2-3, with 10 bases matching TRBD2. Germline V gene lookup returns CDR1 SGHTA and CDR2 FQGTGA. This CDR3 is built from 12 residues. CDR3 loop: CASSSQRGGQNF. CDR3 bases: TGTGCCAGCAGCTCCCAGCGGGGGGGCCAAAATTTT.

V is TRBV6-4 and J is TRBJ1-1; D gene ambiguous. The germline CDR1 and CDR2 sequences are MRHNA and SNTAGT. The length of the CDR3 is 16 residues. V was shortened by 5 bases and J by 4 bases, with 20 bases between the two germline ends. The CDR3 is CASSPLGRGGGTEAFF. CDR3 coding DNA: TGTGCCAGCAGTCCCCTTGGTCGGGGAGGCGGCACTGAAGCTTTCTTT.

The chain joins TRBV7-2 to TRBJ2-5; D tentatively reads TRBD1 or TRBD2 (5 bases each). The CDR3 has 15 amino acids. V lost 2 bases and J 4 bases, leaving 14 bases between the germline ends. Germline CDR1 and CDR2: SGHTA and FQGNSA. CDR3 region: CASSLSGRVSETQYF. DNA of the CDR3: TGTGCCAGCAGCTTAAGCGGCAGGGTCTCAGAGACCCAGTACTTC.

J is TRBJ2-1 and V is TRBV3-1 (or the pseudogene TRBV3-2); TRBD2 matches at 7 bases. J gave up 9 bases and V 1 base, and 6 bases lay outside the gene matches. CDR3 size: 14 residues. Germline V CDR1 and CDR2: LGHDT, YNNKEL (reference sequence). CDR3 sequence reads: CASSQGGGKVEQFF. CDR3 in DNA: TGTGCCAGCAGCCAAGGGGGGGGGAAGGTTGAGCAGTTCTTC.

The V call is TRBV3-1 (or the pseudogene TRBV3-2), the J call TRBJ2-1, with TRBD1 matching over 10 bases. The CDR3 has 16 amino acids. J was trimmed by 4 bases and V by 4 bases; bases with no gene match: 7. Germline V gene data show CDR1 as LGHDT and CDR2 as YNNKEL (reference sequence). The CDR3 spells CASSLAPGQGYNEQFF. DNA of the CDR3: TGTGCCAGCAGCCTCGCGCCGGGACAGGGGTACAATGAGCAGTTCTTC.

This sequence joins TRBV10-3 and TRBJ1-6; 7 bases fit TRBD1. This CDR3 region has 15 residues. Unmatched junction bases numbered 8, after V lost 4 bases and J lost 8 bases. The germline V gene has CDR1 ENHRY and CDR2 SYGVKD. The CDR3 is CAISGQGTQDSPLHF. The CDR3 DNA is TGTGCCATCAGTGGACAGGGAACGCAGGATTCACCCCTCCACTTT.

The V call is TRBV25-1, the J call TRBJ1-1; D is possibly TRBD1 (6 bases). The CDR3 consists of 13 residues. Germline CDR1 reads MGHDK; CDR2 reads SYGVNS. V lost 10 bases and J 4 bases, leaving 16 bases between the germline ends. The CDR3 nucleotides read TGTGCCACCGAGGGTAGGGGGGGCACTGAAGCTTTCTTT. Translated, it gives CATEGRGGTEAFF. The full variable domain, rest sourced from reference TRBV25-1 and TRBJ1-1, is EADIYQTPRYLVIGTGKKITLECSQTMGHDKMYWYQQDPGMELHLIHYSYGVNSTEKGDLSSESTVSRIRTEHFPLTLESARPSHTSQYLCATEGRGGTEAFFGQGTRLTVV.

The chain couples TRBV30 to TRBJ1-1, with D perhaps matching TRBD1 (5 bases). Germline CDR1 is GTSNPN and CDR2 is SVGIG (reference sequence). Trimming took 2 bases from V and 11 from J, leaving 15 bases between them. The CDR3 consists of 12 residues. The CDR3 loop reads CAWSIMQGGAFF. CDR3 coding DNA: TGTGCCTGGAGTATTATGCAGGGTGGCGCTTTCTTT.

Here the CDR3 DNA reads TGTGCCAGCAGCTGGACTAGTGGCACCGGGGAGCTGTTTTTT. Protein sequence: CASSWTSGTGELFF. The chain recombines TRBV7-3 with TRBJ2-2, with 7 positions matching TRBD2. Germline-derived CDR1 and CDR2 are SGHTA and FQGTGA. Unmatched junction bases numbered 3, after V lost 4 bases and J lost 4 bases. The CDR3 contains 14 residues.

The chain links TRBV25-1 to TRBJ2-1, with 8 bases that match TRBD1. Germline trimming cut 3 bases from V and 9 bases from J; bases unmatched to any gene: 10. From germline, CDR1 is MGHDK and CDR2 SYGVNS. The CDR3 is 15 residues long. The CDR3 sequence is CASSDVTGVSSEQFF. The CDR3 DNA follows: TGTGCCAGCAGTGACGTGACAGGGGTTTCGAGTGAGCAGTTCTTC. Full variable domain (remainder filled in from reference TRBV25-1 and TRBJ2-1): EADIYQTPRYLVIGTGKKITLECSQTMGHDKMYWYQQDPGMELHLIHYSYGVNSTEKGDLSSESTVSRIRTEHFPLTLESARPSHTSQYLCASSDVTGVSSEQFFGPGTRLTVL.

In DNA, the CDR3 is TGTGCCAGCAGCGGACAGGGTCTGGACATTCAGTACTTC. Amino acid sequence: CASSGQGLDIQYF. V is TRBV6-2 or TRBV6-3 and J is TRBJ2-4; 8 bases line up with TRBD1. Germline CDR1 is MNHEY and CDR2 is SVGEGT. The CDR3 loop spans 13 amino acids. With V trimmed by 6 bases and J by 8 bases, 6 bases remained unmatched.

J is TRBJ1-1 and V is TRBV5-4, with D possibly being TRBD1 (6 bases). The CDR3 extends over 14 amino acids. V was pared by 6 bases and J by 1 base, with 13 bases between. Germline CDR1 SGHNT, CDR2 YYREEE (reference sequence). DNA for the CDR3: TGTGCCAGCATACCGGACAGCTCGAACACTGAAGCTTTCTTT. It yields the protein CASIPDSSNTEAFF.

In the case of this clone: The same CDR3 is also encoded by other DNA sequences in this sample. V and J are TRBV6-6 and TRBJ1-1; D is undetermined. This CDR3 spans 12 amino acids. V gave up 0 bases and J gave up 3 bases, with 2 bases separating them. Per the germline V gene, CDR1 is MNHNY and CDR2 is SVGAGI (reference sequence). CDR3 coding DNA: TGTGCCAGCAGTTACTCGGACACTGAAGCTTTCTTT. The encoded protein is CASSYSDTEAFF.

The V gene is TRBV29-1, the J gene TRBJ1-2; 10 bases align to TRBD1. This CDR3 comprises 12 residues. The ends lost 6 bases at V and 6 bases at J; junction bases unmatched: 4. Germline V gene data show CDR1 as SQVTM and CDR2 as ANQGSEA. The DNA of the CDR3 is TGCAGCGTCCGGGACAGGGGCGATGGCTACACCTTC. As protein: CSVRDRGDGYTF.

The rearrangement joins TRBV6-5 to TRBJ1-1, with 7 nucleotides matching TRBD1. Germline CDR1 and CDR2: MNHEY and SVGAGI. Trimming cost V 1 base and J 7 bases; bases outside gene matches: 6. The CDR3 loop spans 14 amino acids. Written as DNA, the CDR3 is TGTGCCAGCAGTTACTGGAACAGGGGTAGTGAAGCTTTCTTT. Protein product: CASSYWNRGSEAFF.

This sequence joins TRBV2 and TRBJ1-5, with D unclear. The CDR3 extends over 15 amino acids. Germline V gene lookup returns CDR1 SNHLY and CDR2 FYNNEI. Trimming took off 6 bases at V and 0 bases at J, with 12 bases between the two ends. CDR3 in amino acids: CASSAADYSNQPQHF. CDR3 in DNA: TGTGCCAGCAGCGCGGCAGATTATAGCAATCAGCCCCAGCATTTT.

In DNA form, the CDR3 reads TGTGCCACTCCCATCAATGAGCAGTTCTTC. Its protein is CATPINEQFF. V and J are TRBV19 and TRBJ2-1; D unclear. The V end lost 10 bases, the J end lost 6 bases, and 7 bases lay between the germline ends. Per germline, CDR1 LNHDA and CDR2 SQIVND (reference sequence). The CDR3 length is 10 residues.

The CDR3 loop reads CASSLPTGGLETQYF. For the CDR3, the DNA is TGTGCCAGCAGTTTACCGACAGGGGGTTTGGAGACCCAGTACTTC. J is TRBJ2-5 and V is TRBV28; 9 nucleotides line up with TRBD1. J gave up 5 bases and V 2 bases, and 6 bases lay outside the gene matches. This CDR3 region has 15 residues. Germline V gene data show CDR1 as MDHEN and CDR2 as SYDVKM.

This chain links TRBV5-1 with TRBJ2-3; D gene ambiguous. The V and J ends lost 3 bases and 2 bases respectively, with 1 base between them. The CDR3 loop spans 11 amino acids. The germline CDR1 and CDR2 sequences are SGHRS and YFSETQ. CDR3 sequence reads: CASSYTDTQYF. CDR3 sequence (DNA): TGCGCCAGCAGCTACACAGATACGCAGTATTTT.

V usage is TRBV7-7 and J usage is TRBJ2-3; 7 bases align to TRBD2. V was pared by 5 bases and J by 2 bases, with 7 bases of the junction left unmatched. Germline-derived CDR1 and CDR2 are SSHAT and FNYEAQ (reference sequence). The length of the CDR3 is 15 residues. The chain's CDR3 is CASSPVGGYTDTQYF. DNA for the CDR3: TGTGCCAGCAGCCCTGTCGGGGGGTACACAGATACGCAGTATTTT.

CDR3 sequence: CASSLDSMNTEAFF. The DNA of the CDR3 is TGTGCCAGCAGCTTGGACAGCATGAACACTGAAGCTTTCTTT. The V call is TRBV5-4, the J call TRBJ1-1, with D unresolved. This CDR3 has 14 amino acids. Germline values: CDR1 SGHNT, CDR2 YYREEE (reference sequence). Trimming cost V 0 bases and J 0 bases, with 6 bases left between them.